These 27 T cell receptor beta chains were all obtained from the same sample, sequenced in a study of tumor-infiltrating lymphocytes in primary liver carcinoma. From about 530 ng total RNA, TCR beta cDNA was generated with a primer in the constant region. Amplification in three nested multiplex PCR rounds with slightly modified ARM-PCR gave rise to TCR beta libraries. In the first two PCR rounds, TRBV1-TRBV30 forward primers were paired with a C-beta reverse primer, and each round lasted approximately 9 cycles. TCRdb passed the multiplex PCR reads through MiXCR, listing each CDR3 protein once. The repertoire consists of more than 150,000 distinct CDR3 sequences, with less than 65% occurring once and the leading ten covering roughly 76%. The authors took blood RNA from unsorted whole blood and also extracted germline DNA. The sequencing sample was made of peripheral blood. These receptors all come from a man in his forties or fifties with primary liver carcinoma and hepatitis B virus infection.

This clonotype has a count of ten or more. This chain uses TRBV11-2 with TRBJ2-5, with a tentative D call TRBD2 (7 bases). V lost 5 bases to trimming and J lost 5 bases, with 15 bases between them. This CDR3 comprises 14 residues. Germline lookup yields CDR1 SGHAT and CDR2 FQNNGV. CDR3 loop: CASSETGGRETQYF. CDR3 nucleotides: TGTGCCAGCAGCGAGACGGGGGGCAGGGAGACCCAGTACTTC.

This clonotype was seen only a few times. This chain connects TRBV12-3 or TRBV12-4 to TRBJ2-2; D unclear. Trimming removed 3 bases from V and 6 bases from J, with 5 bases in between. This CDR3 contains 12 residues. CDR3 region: CASSFGAGELFF. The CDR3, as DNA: TGTGCCAGCAGTTTTGGGGCCGGGGAGCTGTTTTTT.

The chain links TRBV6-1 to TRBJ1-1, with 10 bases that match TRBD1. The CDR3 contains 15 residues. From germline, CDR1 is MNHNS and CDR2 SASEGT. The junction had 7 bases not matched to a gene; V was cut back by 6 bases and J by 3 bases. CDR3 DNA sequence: TGTGCCAGCAGGTGGACAGGGGGTCTGGACACTGAAGCTTTCTTT. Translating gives CASRWTGGLDTEAFF.

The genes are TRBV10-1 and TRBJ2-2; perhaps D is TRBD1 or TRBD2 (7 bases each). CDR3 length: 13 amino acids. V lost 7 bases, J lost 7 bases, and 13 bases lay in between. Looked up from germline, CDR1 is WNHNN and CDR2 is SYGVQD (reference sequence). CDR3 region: CASKDREGGELFF. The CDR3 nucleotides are TGCGCCAGCAAAGACAGGGAGGGCGGGGAGCTGTTTTTT.

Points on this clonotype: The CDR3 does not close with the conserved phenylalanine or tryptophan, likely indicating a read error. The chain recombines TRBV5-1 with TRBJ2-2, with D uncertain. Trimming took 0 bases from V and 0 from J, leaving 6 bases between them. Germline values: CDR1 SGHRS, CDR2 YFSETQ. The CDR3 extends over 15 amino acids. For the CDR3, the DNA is TGCGCCAGCAGCTTGGCCGGAACGAACACCGGGGAGCTGTTTATT. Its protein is CASSLAGTNTGELFI.

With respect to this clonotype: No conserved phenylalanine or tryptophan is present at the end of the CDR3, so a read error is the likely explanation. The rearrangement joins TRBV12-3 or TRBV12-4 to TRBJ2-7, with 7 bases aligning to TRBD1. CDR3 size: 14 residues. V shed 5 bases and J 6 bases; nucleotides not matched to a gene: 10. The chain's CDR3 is CASSDFGTALEQYL. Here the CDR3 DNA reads TGTGCCAGCAGTGATTTCGGGACAGCCCTCGAGCAGTACTTA.

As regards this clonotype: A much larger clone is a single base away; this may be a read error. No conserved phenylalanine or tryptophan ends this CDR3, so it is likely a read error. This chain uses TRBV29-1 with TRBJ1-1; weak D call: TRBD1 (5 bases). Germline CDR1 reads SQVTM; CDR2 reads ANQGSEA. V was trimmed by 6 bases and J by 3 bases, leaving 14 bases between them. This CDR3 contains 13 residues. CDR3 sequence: CSVVHLGDTEAFI. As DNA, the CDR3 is TGCAGCGTGGTACACCTGGGGGACACTGAAGCTTTCATT.

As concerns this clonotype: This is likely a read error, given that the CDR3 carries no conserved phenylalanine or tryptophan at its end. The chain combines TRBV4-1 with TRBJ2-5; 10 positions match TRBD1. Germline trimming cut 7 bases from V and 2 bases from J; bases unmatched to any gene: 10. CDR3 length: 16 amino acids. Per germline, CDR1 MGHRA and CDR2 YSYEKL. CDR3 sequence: CASTQGLGQGQETQYL. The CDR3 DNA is TGCGCCAGCACCCAGGGCTTGGGACAGGGGCAAGAGACCCAGTACCTC.

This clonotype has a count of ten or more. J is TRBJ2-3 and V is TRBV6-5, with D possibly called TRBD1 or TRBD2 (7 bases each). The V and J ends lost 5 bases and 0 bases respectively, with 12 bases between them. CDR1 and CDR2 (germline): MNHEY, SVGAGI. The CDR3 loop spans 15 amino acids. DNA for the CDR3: TGTGCCAGCAGTCCAGGGGGGGGAAGCACAGATACGCAGTATTTT. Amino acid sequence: CASSPGGGSTDTQYF.

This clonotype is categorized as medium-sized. CDR3 nucleotides: TGTGCCAGCAGCCAGGAGACTAGCGGTTCCTACAATGAGCAGTTCTTC. Encoded protein: CASSQETSGSYNEQFF. V and J are TRBV4-2 and TRBJ2-1, with 9 bases aligning to TRBD2. The CDR3 consists of 16 residues. Germline CDR1 and CDR2: LGHNA and YNFKEQ. V shed 3 bases and J 1 base; nucleotides not matched to a gene: 4.

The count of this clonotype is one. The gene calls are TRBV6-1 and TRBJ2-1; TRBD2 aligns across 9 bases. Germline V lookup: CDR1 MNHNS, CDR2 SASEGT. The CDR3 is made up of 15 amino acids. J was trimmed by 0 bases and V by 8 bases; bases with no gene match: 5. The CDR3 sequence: CASRLAGSSYNEQFF. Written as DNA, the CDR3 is TGTGCCAGCCGGCTAGCGGGGAGCTCCTACAATGAGCAGTTCTTC.

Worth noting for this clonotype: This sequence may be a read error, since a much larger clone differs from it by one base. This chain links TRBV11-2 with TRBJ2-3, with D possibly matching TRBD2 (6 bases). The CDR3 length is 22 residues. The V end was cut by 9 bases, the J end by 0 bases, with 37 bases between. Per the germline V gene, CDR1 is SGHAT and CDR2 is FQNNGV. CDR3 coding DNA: TGTGCCAGATATTTGGGAGGTGGCAGCTTCAATGTGACGTCGTCTAGCACAGATACGCAGTATTTT. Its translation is CARYLGGGSFNVTSSSTDTQYF.

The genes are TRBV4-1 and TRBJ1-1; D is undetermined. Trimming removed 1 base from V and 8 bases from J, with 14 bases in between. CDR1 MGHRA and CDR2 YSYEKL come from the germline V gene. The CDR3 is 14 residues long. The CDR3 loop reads CASSQALNLREAFF. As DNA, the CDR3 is TGCGCCAGCAGCCAAGCCCTCAACCTTAGGGAAGCTTTCTTT.

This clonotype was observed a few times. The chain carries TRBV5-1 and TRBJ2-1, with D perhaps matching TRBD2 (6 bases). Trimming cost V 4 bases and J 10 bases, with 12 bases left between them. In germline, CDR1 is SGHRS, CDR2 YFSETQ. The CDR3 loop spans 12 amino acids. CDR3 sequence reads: CASSPDYGEQFF. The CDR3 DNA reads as TGCGCCAGCAGCCCGGACTACGGAGAGCAGTTCTTC.

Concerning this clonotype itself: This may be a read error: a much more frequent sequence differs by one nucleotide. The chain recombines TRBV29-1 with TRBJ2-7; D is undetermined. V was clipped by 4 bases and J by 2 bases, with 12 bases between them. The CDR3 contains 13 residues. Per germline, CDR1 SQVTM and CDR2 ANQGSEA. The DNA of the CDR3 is TGCAGCGTTGTTGGCGACACTACCTACGAGCAGTACTTC. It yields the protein CSVVGDTTYEQYF.

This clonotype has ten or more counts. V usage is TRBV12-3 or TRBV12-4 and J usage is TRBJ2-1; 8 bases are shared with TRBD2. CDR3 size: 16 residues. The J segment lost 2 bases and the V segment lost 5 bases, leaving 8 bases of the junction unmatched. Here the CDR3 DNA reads TGTGCCAGCAGTCCGACGGGAGGGGATGCCTACAATGAGCAGTTCTTC. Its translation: CASSPTGGDAYNEQFF.

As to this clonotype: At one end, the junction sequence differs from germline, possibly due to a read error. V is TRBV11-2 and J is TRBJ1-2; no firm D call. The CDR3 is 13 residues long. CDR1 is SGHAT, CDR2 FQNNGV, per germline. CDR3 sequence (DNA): TGTGCCAGCAGCCGGATCCTCAACTATGGCTACACATTC. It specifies CASSRILNYGYTF.

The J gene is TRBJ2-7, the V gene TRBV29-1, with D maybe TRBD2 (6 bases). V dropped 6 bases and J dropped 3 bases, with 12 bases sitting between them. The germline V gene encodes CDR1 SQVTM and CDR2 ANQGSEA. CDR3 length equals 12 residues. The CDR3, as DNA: TGCAGCGTGGAGGGCCTATACTACGAGCAGTACTTC. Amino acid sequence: CSVEGLYYEQYF.

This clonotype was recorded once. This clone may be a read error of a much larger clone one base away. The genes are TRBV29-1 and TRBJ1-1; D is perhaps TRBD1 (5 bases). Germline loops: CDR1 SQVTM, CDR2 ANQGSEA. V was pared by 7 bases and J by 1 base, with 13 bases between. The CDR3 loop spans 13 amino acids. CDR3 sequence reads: CSASRQPNTEAFF. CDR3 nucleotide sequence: TGCAGCGCCTCGAGACAGCCGAACACTGAAGCTTTCTTT.

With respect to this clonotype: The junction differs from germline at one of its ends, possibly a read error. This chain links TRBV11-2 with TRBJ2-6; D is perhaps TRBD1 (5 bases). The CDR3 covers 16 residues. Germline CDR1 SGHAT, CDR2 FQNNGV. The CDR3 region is CAGSFQGRSGASVLTF. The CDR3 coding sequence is TGTGCCGGCAGCTTCCAGGGCCGCTCTGGGGCCAGCGTCCTGACTTTC.

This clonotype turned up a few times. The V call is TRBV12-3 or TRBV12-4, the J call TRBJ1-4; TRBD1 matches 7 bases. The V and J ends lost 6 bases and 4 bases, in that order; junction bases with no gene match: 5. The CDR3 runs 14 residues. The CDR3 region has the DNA TGTGCCAGCAGCCTGCAGGGGGTTAATGAAAAACTGTTTTTT. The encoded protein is CASSLQGVNEKLFF.

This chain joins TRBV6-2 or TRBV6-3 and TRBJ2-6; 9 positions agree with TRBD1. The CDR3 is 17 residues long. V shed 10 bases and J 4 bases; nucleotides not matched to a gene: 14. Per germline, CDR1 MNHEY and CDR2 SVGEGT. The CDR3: CANKGQGPVSGANVLTF. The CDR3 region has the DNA TGTGCCAACAAGGGACAGGGTCCTGTCTCAGGGGCCAACGTCCTGACTTTC.

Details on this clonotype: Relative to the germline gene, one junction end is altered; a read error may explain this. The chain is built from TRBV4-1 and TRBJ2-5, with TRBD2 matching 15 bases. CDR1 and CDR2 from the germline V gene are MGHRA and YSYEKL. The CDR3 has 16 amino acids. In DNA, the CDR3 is TGCACCAGCAGCCAACCCGGGACTAGCGGGAGGGAGACCCAGTACTTC. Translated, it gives CTSSQPGTSGRETQYF.

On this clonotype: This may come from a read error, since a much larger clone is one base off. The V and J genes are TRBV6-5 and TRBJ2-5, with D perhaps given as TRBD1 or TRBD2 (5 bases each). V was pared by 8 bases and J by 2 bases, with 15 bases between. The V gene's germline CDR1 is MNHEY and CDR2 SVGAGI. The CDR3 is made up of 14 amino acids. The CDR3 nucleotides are TGTGCCAGCGGTCCCGGGACGGTACAAGAGACCCAGTACTTC. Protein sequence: CASGPGTVQETQYF.

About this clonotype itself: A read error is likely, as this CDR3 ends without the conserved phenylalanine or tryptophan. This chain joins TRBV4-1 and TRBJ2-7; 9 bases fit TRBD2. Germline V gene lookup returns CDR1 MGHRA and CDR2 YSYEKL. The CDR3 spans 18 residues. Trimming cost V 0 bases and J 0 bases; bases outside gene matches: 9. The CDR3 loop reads CASSQDTGWTSDSYEQYS. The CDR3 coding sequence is TGCGCCAGCAGCCAAGATACGGGATGGACTAGCGACTCCTACGAGCAGTACTCC.

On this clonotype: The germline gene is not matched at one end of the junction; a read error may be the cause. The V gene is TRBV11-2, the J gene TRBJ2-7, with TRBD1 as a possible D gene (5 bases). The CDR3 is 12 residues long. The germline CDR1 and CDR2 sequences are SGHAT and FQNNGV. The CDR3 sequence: CPSSQDSYEQYF. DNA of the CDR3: TGTCCCAGTAGCCAAGACAGTTACGAGCAGTACTTC.

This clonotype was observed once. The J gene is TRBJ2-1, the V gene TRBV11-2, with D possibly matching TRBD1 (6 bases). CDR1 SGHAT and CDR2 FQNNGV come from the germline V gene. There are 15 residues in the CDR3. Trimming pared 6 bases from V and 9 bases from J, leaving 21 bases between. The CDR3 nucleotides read TGTGCCAGCAGTTCCAGGGGCACTTGGCTCGCTGAGCAGTTCTTC. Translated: CASSSRGTWLAEQFF.